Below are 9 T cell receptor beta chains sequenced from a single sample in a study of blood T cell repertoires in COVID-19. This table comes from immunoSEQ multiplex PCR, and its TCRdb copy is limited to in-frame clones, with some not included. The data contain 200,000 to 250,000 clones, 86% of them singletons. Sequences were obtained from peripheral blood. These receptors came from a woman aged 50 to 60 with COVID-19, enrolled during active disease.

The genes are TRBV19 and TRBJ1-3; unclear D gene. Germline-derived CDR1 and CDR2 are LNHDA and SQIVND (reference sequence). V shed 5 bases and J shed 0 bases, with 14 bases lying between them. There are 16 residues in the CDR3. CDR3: CASSYLWTDSGNTIYF. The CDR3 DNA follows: TGTGCCAGTAGTTATCTCTGGACTGACTCTGGAAACACCATATATTTT.

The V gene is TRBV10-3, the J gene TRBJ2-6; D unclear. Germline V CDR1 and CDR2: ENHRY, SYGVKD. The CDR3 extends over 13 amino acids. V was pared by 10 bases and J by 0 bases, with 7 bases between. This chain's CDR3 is CATTPSGANVLTF. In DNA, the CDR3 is TGTGCCACGACACCCTCTGGGGCCAACGTCCTGACTTTC.

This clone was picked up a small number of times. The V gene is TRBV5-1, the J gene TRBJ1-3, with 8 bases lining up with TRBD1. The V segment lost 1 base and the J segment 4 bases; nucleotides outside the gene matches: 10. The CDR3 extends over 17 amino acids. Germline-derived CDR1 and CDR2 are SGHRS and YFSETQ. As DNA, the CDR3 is TGCGCCAGCAGCTTGTTAGGAGGACAGGGTGCCGGAAACACCATATATTTT. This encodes CASSLLGGQGAGNTIYF.

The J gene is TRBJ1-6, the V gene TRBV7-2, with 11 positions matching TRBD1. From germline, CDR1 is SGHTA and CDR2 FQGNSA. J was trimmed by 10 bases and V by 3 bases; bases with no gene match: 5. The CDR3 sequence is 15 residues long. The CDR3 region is CASSFTDRGRSPLHF. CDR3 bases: TGTGCCAGCAGCTTTACGGACAGGGGGCGGTCACCCCTCCACTTT.

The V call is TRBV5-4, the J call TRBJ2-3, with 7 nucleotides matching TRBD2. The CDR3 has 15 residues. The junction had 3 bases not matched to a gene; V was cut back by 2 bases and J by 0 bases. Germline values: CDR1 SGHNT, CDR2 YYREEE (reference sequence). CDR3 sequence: CASSLSGASTDTQYF. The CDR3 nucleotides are TGTGCCAGCAGCTTAAGCGGGGCTAGCACAGATACGCAGTATTTT.

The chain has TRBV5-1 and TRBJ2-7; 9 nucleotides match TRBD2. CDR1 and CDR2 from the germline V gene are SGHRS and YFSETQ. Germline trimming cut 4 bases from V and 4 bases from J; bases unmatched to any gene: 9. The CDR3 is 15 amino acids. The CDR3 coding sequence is TGCGCCAGCAGCCTAAGCGGGGGGCGAAGATACGAGCAGTACTTC. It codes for CASSLSGGRRYEQYF.

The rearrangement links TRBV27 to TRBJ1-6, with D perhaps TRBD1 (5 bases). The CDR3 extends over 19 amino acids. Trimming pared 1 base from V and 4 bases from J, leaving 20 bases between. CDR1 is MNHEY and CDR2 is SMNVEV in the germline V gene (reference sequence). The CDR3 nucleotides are TGTGCCAGCAGTTTATTTGGGTTGGACACCCTCCGGTATAATTCACCCCTCCACTTT. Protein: CASSLFGLDTLRYNSPLHF.

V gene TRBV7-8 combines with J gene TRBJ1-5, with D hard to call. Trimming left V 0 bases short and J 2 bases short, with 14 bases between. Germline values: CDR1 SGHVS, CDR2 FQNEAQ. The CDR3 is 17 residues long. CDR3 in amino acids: CASSLAESPSGNQPQHF. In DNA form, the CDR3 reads TGTGCCAGCAGCTTAGCCGAATCCCCGAGCGGCAATCAGCCCCAGCATTTT.

The CDR3 here is CASSLDAGAGGTTDTQYF. The CDR3 bases are TGCGCCAGCAGCTTGGACGCGGGGGCGGGGGGAACCACAGATACGCAGTATTTT. This chain uses TRBV5-1 with TRBJ2-3; 8 bases are a match to TRBD2. This CDR3 has 18 residues. Germline CDR1 and CDR2: SGHRS and YFSETQ. Trimming cost V 0 bases and J 2 bases; bases outside gene matches: 11.